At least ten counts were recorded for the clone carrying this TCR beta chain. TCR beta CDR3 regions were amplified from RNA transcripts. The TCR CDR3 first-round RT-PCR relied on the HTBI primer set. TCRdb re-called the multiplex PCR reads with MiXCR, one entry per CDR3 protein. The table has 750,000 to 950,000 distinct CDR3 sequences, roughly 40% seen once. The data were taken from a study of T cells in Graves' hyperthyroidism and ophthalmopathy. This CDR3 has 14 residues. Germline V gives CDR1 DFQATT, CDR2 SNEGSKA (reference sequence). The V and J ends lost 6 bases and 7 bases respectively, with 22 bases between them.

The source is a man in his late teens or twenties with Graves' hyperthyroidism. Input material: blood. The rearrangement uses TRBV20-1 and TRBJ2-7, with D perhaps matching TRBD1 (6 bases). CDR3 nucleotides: TGCAGTGCCGTACAGGGACCTCCCTCTGGGGAGCAGTACTTC. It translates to CSAVQGPPSGEQYF.